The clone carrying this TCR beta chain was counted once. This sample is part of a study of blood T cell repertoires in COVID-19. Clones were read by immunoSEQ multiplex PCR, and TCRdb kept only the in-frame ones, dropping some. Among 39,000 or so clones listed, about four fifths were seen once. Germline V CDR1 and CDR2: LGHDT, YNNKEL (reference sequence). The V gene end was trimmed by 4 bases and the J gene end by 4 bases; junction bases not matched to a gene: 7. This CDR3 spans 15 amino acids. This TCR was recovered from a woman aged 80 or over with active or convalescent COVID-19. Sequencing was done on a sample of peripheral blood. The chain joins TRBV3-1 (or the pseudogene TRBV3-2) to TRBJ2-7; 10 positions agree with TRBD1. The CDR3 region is CASSPEGQGLYEQYF. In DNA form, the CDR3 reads TGTGCCAGCAGCCCCGAGGGACAGGGGCTATACGAGCAGTACTTC.